This T cell receptor beta chain originates from a study of beta chain features in type 1 diabetes. The CDR3 loop spans 14 amino acids. Trimming took off 2 bases at V and 3 bases at J, with 13 bases between the two ends. Germline V CDR1 and CDR2: GTSNPN, SVGIG (reference sequence). Overall study findings and caveats: Moderately but significantly shorter TCRB CDR3s were found in Type 1 diabetes patients in all four CD4+ subsets. HLA effects on TCRB rearrangement stayed unresolved here.

Every single donor gave one heparinised blood draw, and these averaged approximately 110 mL. What was sequenced were expressed TCRB transcripts, since all of the isolated RNA had been reverse transcribed. The table came from immunoSEQ multiplex PCR; TCRdb's copy has only in-frame clones and leaves some out. The repertoire holds 130,000 to 150,000 clones, with 10% as singletons. With regard to this clone: No antigen is known for it.

Sequenced: naive CD4+ T cells from blood. The genes are TRBV30 and TRBJ1-2; a possible D gene is TRBD1 (5 bases). This TCR was sampled from a man aged 18 to 35 in good health. The CDR3 protein is CAWSRGTEDYGYTF. In DNA, the CDR3 is TGTGCCTGGAGTAGGGGCACTGAGGACTATGGCTACACCTTC.